The clone carrying this TCR beta chain was seen a single time. The target antigen is unknown. V gave up 7 bases and J gave up 0 bases; unmatched junction bases: 8. The CDR3 spans 16 residues. The V gene's germline CDR1 is SNHLY and CDR2 FYNNEI. The record originates from a study of graft-versus-host responses after intestinal transplantation. Background on the study: For approximately three years after anti-thymocyte globulin induction, all recipients took tacrolimus and steroids. Study-wide results and limits: High graft-versus-host to host-versus-graft clonal ratios were seen in allografts of patients with graft-donor T cell macrochimerism.

Measured with immunoSEQ multiplex PCR; TCRdb has only the in-frame clones, and not every one. This table has 35,000 to 45,000 clones, 90% to 95% appearing once. This sequence originates from a human patient who received an intestinal transplant, so some T cells may come from the graft donor. The sample in question was PBMCs, obtained 524 days after transplant. The chain recombines TRBV2 with TRBJ2-7; 11 nucleotides align to TRBD2. The CDR3 spells CASKGLAETLSYEQYF. Here the CDR3 DNA reads TGTGCCAGCAAGGGACTAGCGGAGACCCTCTCCTACGAGCAGTACTTC. The variable domain in full, completed from reference TRBV2 and TRBJ2-7, reads EPEVTQTPSHQVTQMGQEVILRCVPISNHLYFYWYRQILGQKVEFLVSFYNNEISEKSEIFDDQFSVERPDGSNFTLKIRSTKLEDSAMYFCASKGLAETLSYEQYFGPGTRLTVT.